This T cell receptor beta chain was observed in a study of cytomegalovirus exposure and HLA in healthy donors listed by TCRdb under 2017. Notes on the research overall: An earlier analysis of several hundred of the donors reported 250 to 300 Gb of sequence data and 117 million unique TCR beta sequences from about 179 million T cells. About 300 gigabases of sequencing data and tens of millions of unique TCR sequences were included in an early release covering 550 to 650 HLA-typed donors. The genetic ancestry cluster associated with self-reported Caucasian donors included 81% of the 350 to 500 genotyped donors. The aim of the study was to test whether cataloging public T cell receptors could identify signatures of past pathogen exposure. Using immunosequencing, the study profiled T cell repertoires from 500 to 800 subjects and related those repertoires to cytomegalovirus serostatus. Besides the first cohort of around 700 subjects, a separate validation cohort made up of over 100 different subjects was used. The study combined high-throughput TCR immunosequencing, statistical association of individual TCRs with disease status, and machine learning to predict cytomegalovirus infection status. A later analysis re-examined previously published TCR beta repertoires from more than 550 donors and added high-resolution HLA genotyping to investigate patterns of TCR occurrence. Rather than drawing on any new phenotypic data, the later analysis identified candidate immune exposures from TCR beta sequences and the way those sequences occurred across donors. In an earlier analysis of 587 of the donors, high-throughput TCR beta sequencing was used to judge whether each TCR beta V gene segment behaved as functional or pseudogenic. Donor age, sex, ethnicity and CMV serostatus were compiled together with the repertoire data. Genome-wide SNP genotypes for about 55% of the roughly 670 donors were used in a later genetic analysis, which treated that subset as a discovery cohort. All discovery cohort repertoires had been generated using a single sequencing platform. HLA typing covered class I and class II loci at four-digit resolution. The number of donors typed differed by locus, with roughly 620-640 for A, B, C, DRB1 and DQB1, approximately 500 for DQA1, 606 for DPA1, and around 460 for DPB1. A handful of DR-DQ haplotypes were handled as single units for association and clustering because linkage in the cohort was strong. Across under 500 genotyped donors of the cohort, an average of 235,054 unique TCR beta nucleotide sequences per donor were sequenced, and 15% to 20% of those sequences were non-productive. Beyond this particular receptor, the publication reports: The presence/absence analyses assumed that sequencing depth was roughly uniform across donors, and that assumption may not be true. In this cohort, only TCR beta chains were sequenced, and detectable features were limited by the absence of alpha or paired-chain data. The study gave a list of 150 to 200 TCR beta chains associated with cytomegalovirus. Because HLA typing was unavailable for some donors at each locus, only the typed subset was used in association tests. The authors suggested that the approach could potentially be extended to other disease states and immunological phenotypes. Around 16 rarely observed V segments, including chromosome 9 orphons, were excluded from the earlier analysis of 550 to 700 of the donors because counts were too low. The only immune exposure information available for the cohort was CMV serostatus. A further reported finding was that TCR beta sequences accurately predicted the HLA-A and HLA-B alleles for most subjects in the first cohort. Most TCR sequences were observed very rarely across donors, whereas some public TCRs were present in many individuals. Linkage disequilibrium might explain the correlated functional status among segregating V segments, but an unknown experimental factor could not be ruled out. In an earlier analysis of some 640 of the donors, most TCR beta V segments were observed in productive rearrangements about 90% or about 30% of the time, broadly matching IMGT annotations. In a later analysis, several top co-occurrence clusters were reported to appear linked to parvovirus B19, influenza, CMV and Epstein-Barr virus. In a later analysis, HLA-associated TCR beta chains were found to be more clonally expanded and to have lower generation probabilities than equally common non-associated chains. According to a later genetic analysis, donors in an Asian-associated ancestry cluster had fewer N-insertions in productive TCRs than the approximately 610-donor mean. A group of highly shared sequence variants was considered likely to be a technical artifact of the sequencing pipeline. A later analysis associated about 18,000 TCR beta sequences with specific HLA alleles at a false discovery rate of 0.05. In vitro tests confirmed that a few of the cytomegalovirus-associated TCR beta chains recognize cytomegalovirus antigens. V-gene and J-gene trimming of TCR beta chains was associated with a missense DCLRE1C variant in a later genetic analysis, and the association was replicated in an independent cohort. In a later analysis, most CMV-associated TCR beta chains were found to appear HLA-restricted, with HLA associations seemingly driven largely by CMV exposure. Some IMGT-functional V segments, including TRBV6-2 and TRBV6-3, could not be distinguished by the 87-base-pair reads and were therefore excluded. A later analysis found that TCR association rates varied across HLA loci, with DRB1 alleles showing the most associated TCRs and HLA-C alleles the fewest. The classifier was reported to diagnose cytomegalovirus status with high specificity and sensitivity in both the original and validation cohorts. When HLA alleles, especially DR and DQ, strongly co-occurred, TCR associations were difficult to assign to individual alleles.

About this clone: Its specific antigen is unknown. The record has no base qualities; no much larger clone is one base away.

Library preparation employed the immunoSEQ multiplex PCR assay. For the multiplex PCR, a mixture combining 60 forward primers for TCR Vbeta segments and 13 reverse primers for TCR Jbeta segments was used. A multiplex PCR assay on genomic DNA amplified the CDR3 region of rearranged TCR beta genes. On the Illumina HiSeq System, the amplified TCR beta libraries were sequenced as 87-base-pair reads. Concerning the study's data processing: In a later analysis, some 80 million unique TCR beta chains were counted across the roughly 610 repertoires, and approximately 9.9 million of these chains were shared by at least two donors. To remove PCR and sequencing errors, raw reads were error-corrected and collapsed into unique sequences using a nearest-neighbor algorithm that merged closely related sequences. V, D and J gene segments were assigned by aligning CDR3 sequences to IMGT reference sequences. For a sequence to be retained, a match of at least six nucleotides was required to both a V gene segment and a J gene segment. A rearrangement was called productive if the CDR3 had no stop codons and remained in frame with V and J, and every other rearrangement was called non-productive. Following IMGT convention, CDR3 was defined as the stretch from the second conserved V-encoded cysteine to the conserved J-encoded phenylalanine. The earlier analysis of 587 of the donors excluded any sequence lacking an unambiguous match to a single V gene segment. An earlier analysis of a few hundred of the donors called V segments functional above 56.7% productive rearrangements and segregating when the between-donor standard deviation exceeded 5%. A statistical classification framework was built for diagnosing cytomegalovirus status from the catalog of TCR beta chain sequences. In a later analysis, TCR nucleotide sequences were compared against IMGT/GENE-DB human TR gene sequences so that V and J genes could be assigned. The TCRdist pipeline was used in a later analysis to assign CDR3 sequences and most-parsimonious VDJ recombination scenarios. In a later analysis, every TCR beta chain was defined by the combination of its CDR3 amino acid sequence and its V-gene family, and reads without a unique V-gene family were dropped. A later analysis removed several hundred highly shared, low-generation-probability nucleotide sequences to deal with suspected cross-contamination and a sequencing artifact. For each public chain, a later analysis derived a clonal expansion index from normalized ranks of inferred template counts within each repertoire. Generation probabilities in a later analysis came from a VDJ recombination model fitted to out-of-frame rearrangements, and those results were checked against IGoR. In a later analysis, hypergeometric tests were used to score TCR-TCR, TCR-HLA and TCR-CMV co-occurrence, with a repertoire-size bias correction applied to TCR pairs. False discovery rates were estimated in a later analysis by permuting HLA or CMV assignments 20 times. In a later analysis, co-occurring TCRs were grouped using DBSCAN, and TCRdist sequence similarity was added for clustering within HLA-allele-positive subsets. Repertoires with fewer than 30,000 or more than 120,000 public chains, plus five repertoires with anomalous nucleotide sharing, were excluded from co-occurrence clustering. Sourced from immuneACCESS, this table was stored by TCRdb with only in-frame sequences that have V and J called. A share of the clones is absent; for the studies checked, an unresolved V gene accounts for under half, and the remainder has no known explanation. The V and J calls and the clone size are those of that table, but D and trimming were determined from the DNA. Here the sample has about 65,000 clones; roughly 78% occur a single time. The ten most abundant clones make up approximately 4.2% of the sample.

Cut back by 5 bases and 0 bases, the V and J ends lie 10 bases apart. The CDR3 runs 15 amino acids, cysteine and phenylalanine included. Kept here is only the CDR3 DNA, which spans 45 bases and is read in frame from base 1. Looking up the germline V gene (reference sequence) yields CDR1 SEHNR and CDR2 FQNEAQ. In total, 630 or so healthy bone marrow donors made up the cohort. At the time of sampling, all cohort members were nominally healthy, though unrecorded immune exposures were likely present. The donor was CMV seronegative and was included in the group of a few hundred seronegative cohort members. A peripheral blood sample was provided by each donor, and peripheral blood mononuclear cells were used for TCR beta sequencing. Genomic DNA extraction from the blood cell samples was performed with the Qiagen DNeasy Blood Extraction Kit.

The V gene is TRBV7-9 and the J gene is TRBJ1-4, with the D gene call left open. The clonotype was recovered from a woman aged 25 to 39 in good health and CMV-seronegative. The specimen was PBMCs. The CDR3 here reads CASSVGPATNEKLFF. At the DNA level, the sequence is TGTGCCAGCAGCGTAGGCCCGGCAACTAATGAAAAACTGTTTTTT. Beyond the CDR3, the reference TRBV7-9 and TRBJ1-4 genes provide the residues; the full variable domain reads: DTGVSQNPRHKITKRGQNVTFRCDPISEHNRLYWYRQTLGQGPEFLTYFQNEAQLEKSRLLSDRFSAERPKGSFSTLEIQRTEQGDSAMYLCASSVGPATNEKLFFGSGTQLSVL.